Following are 2 T cell receptor beta chains from one sample sequenced in a study of OX40 agonist ivuxolimab in advanced cancers. Only in-frame clones appear in the TCRdb table, and some are missing; sequencing was by immunoSEQ multiplex PCR. The table shows roughly 72,000 clones, with over 90% occurring only once. The sequences come from CD4+ or CD8+ T cells sorted from blood, collected in a trial of the OX40 agonist ivuxolimab. The receptors come from an adult with an advanced solid tumor such as melanoma, head and neck, liver or kidney cancer.

V usage is TRBV5-1 and J usage is TRBJ2-2; TRBD2 matches at 11 bases. Germline CDR1 reads SGHRS; CDR2 reads YFSETQ. The V segment lost 0 bases and the J segment 4 bases; nucleotides outside the gene matches: 5. The CDR3 loop spans 17 amino acids. CDR3 bases: TGCGCCAGCAGCTTGGATCTAGCGGGGGGTCCCACCGGGGAGCTGTTTTTT. It encodes CASSLDLAGGPTGELFF. Full variable domain (outside the CDR3, taken from reference TRBV5-1 and TRBJ2-2): KAGVTQTPRYLIKTRGQQVTLSCSPISGHRSVSWYQQTPGQGLQFLFEYFSETQRNKGNFPGRFSGRQFSNSRSEMNVSTLELGDSALYLCASSLDLAGGPTGELFFGEGSRLTVL.

The chain couples TRBV7-9 to TRBJ1-2; TRBD1 aligns across 9 bases. CDR1 is SEHNR, CDR2 FQNEAQ, per germline (reference sequence). CDR3 length: 18 residues. Trimming cost V 4 bases and J 7 bases; bases outside gene matches: 19. This CDR3 reads CASSSTLLDRGLSGGYTF. DNA of the CDR3: TGTGCCAGCAGCTCGACACTCCTGGACAGGGGCCTTTCGGGTGGCTACACCTTC.